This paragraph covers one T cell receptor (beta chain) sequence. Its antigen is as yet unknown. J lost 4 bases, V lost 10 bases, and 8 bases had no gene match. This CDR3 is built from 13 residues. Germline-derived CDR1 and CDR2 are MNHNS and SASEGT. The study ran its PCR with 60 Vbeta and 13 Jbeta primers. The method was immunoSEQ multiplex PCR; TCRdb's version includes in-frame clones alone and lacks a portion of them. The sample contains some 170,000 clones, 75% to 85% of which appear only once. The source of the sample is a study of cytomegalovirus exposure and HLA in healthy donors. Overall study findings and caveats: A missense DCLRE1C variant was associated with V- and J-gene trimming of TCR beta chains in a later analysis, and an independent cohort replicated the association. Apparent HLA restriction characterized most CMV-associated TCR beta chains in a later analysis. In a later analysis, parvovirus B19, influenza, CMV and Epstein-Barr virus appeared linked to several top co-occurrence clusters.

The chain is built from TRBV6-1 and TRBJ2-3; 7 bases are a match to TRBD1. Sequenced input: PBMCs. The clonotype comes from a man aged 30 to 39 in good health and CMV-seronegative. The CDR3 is CATGDRESDTQYF. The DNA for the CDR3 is TGTGCCACCGGGGACAGAGAATCAGATACGCAGTATTTT.